In its sample, the clone carrying this TCR beta chain was seen a few times. This sample was included in a study of control samples from healthy donors and cancer patients. Using immunoSEQ multiplex PCR, the repertoire was profiled, and TCRdb retains in-frame clones only, with some absent. The data hold 55,000 to 90,000 clones, with over 75% observed a single time. This CDR3 comprises 14 residues. J was trimmed by 6 bases and V by 5 bases; bases with no gene match: 5. Per germline, CDR1 SGHNT and CDR2 YYREEE (reference sequence). This receptor was taken from a man between 45 and 60 years old in good health. This sequence joins TRBV5-4 and TRBJ1-2, with 12 bases aligning to TRBD1. Source material: blood. CDR3 sequence reads: CASSRDRGQHGYTF. Written as DNA, the CDR3 is TGTGCCAGCAGTCGGGACAGGGGGCAACATGGCTACACCTTC.